These 3 T cell receptor beta chains were sequenced from one sample in a study of blood T cells in healthy people across ages. Using a J-beta primer mix together with a sample-barcoded 5' primer, a second PCR was run for roughly 6 to 12 cycles. TCRdb passed the 5' RACE reads through MiXCR, listing each CDR3 protein once. The sample holds hundreds of thousands of distinct CDR3 sequences, approximately 52% seen once. The sequencing input was blood. The receptors originated from a woman aged 80 or over in good health.

This chain joins TRBV11-3 and TRBJ2-7; D could derive from TRBD1 or TRBD2 (5 bases each). The assigned J gene may be wrong: the sequence end matches TRBJ2-5 better. CDR1 and CDR2 (germline): SGHNT, YENEEA. The CDR3 extends over 15 amino acids. CDR3 in amino acids: CASSLDRGTQGTQYF. CDR3 coding DNA: TGTGCCAGCAGCTTAGATCGTGGGACCCAGGGGACCCAGTACTTC.

This chain joins TRBV28 and TRBJ2-3, with TRBD2 matching 13 bases. Germline CDR1 and CDR2: MDHEN and SYDVKM. V gave up 10 bases and J gave up 5 bases; unmatched junction bases: 9. The CDR3 has 15 residues. The CDR3 sequence is CATRPGLAGLDTQYF. The CDR3, as DNA: TGTGCCACCAGACCGGGACTAGCGGGGTTAGATACGCAGTATTTT. Drawing the rest from reference TRBV28 and TRBJ2-3, the complete variable domain is DVKVTQSSRYLVKRTGEKVFLECVQDMDHENMFWYRQDPGLGLRLIYFSYDVKMKEKGDIPEGYSVSREKKERFSLILESASTNQTSMYLCATRPGLAGLDTQYFGPGTRLTVL.

At least ten counts were recorded for this clonotype. The genes are TRBV5-1 and TRBJ2-3, with D perhaps matching TRBD1 (5 bases). This CDR3 has 14 residues. V gave up 9 bases and J gave up 0 bases, with 14 bases separating them. Germline-derived CDR1 and CDR2 are SGHRS and YFSETQ. As DNA, the CDR3 is TGCGCCACCAGTACAGGTATTAGCACAGATACGCAGTATTTT. Protein sequence: CATSTGISTDTQYF.